Each of the 18 T cell receptor beta chains below was sequenced from the same sample in a study of blood T cell repertoires in COVID-19. Repertoires were generated with immunoSEQ multiplex PCR, while TCRdb's copy carries only in-frame clones and drops some. The sample carries about 270,000 clones, roughly nine tenths recorded once. Sequencing was performed on peripheral blood. These receptors came from a man aged 35-49 years with active or convalescent COVID-19.

This clone showed up just a few times. The chain is built from TRBV2 and TRBJ1-2; tentative D call: TRBD1 (6 bases). The CDR3 is 14 residues long. Germline V gene sequence: CDR1 SNHLY, CDR2 FYNNEI. The V end was cut by 7 bases, the J end by 1 base, with 13 bases between. CDR3 bases: TGTGCCAGCACCGCCCGGGACAATAACTATGGCTACACCTTC. Translated, it gives CASTARDNNYGYTF.

The CDR3 loop reads CASSLAEAGHGELFF. The CDR3, as DNA: TGTGCCAGCAGCTTGGCTGAGGCGGGTCACGGGGAGCTGTTTTTT. The V gene is TRBV5-5, the J gene TRBJ2-2, with D possibly TRBD2 on 5 matching bases. CDR1 and CDR2 from the germline V gene are SGHKS and YYEKEE (reference sequence). V was trimmed by 0 bases and J by 7 bases, leaving 13 bases between them. The length of the CDR3 is 15 residues.

The chain employs TRBV6-1 and TRBJ1-5; no clear D gene. Trimming removed 0 bases at V and 0 bases at J, with 6 bases between. The CDR3 totals 15 residues. Per the germline V gene, CDR1 is MNHNS and CDR2 is SASEGT. CDR3 nucleotides: TGTGCCAGCAGTGAAGCGCTAAATAGCAATCAGCCCCAGCATTTT. The encoded protein is CASSEALNSNQPQHF.

This rearrangement joins TRBV6-5 to TRBJ1-1, with D possibly being TRBD1 (5 bases). This CDR3 is 15 amino acids long. The germline CDR1 and CDR2 sequences are MNHEY and SVGAGI. Trimming removed 6 bases at V and 10 bases at J, with 24 bases between. This chain's CDR3 is CASRPPGTAGKVAFF. The DNA of the CDR3 is TGTGCCAGCAGACCTCCCGGGACGGCGGGGAAGGTAGCTTTCTTT.

The V and J genes are TRBV6-5 and TRBJ2-5, with 8 bases fitting TRBD2. The CDR3 runs 14 residues. Germline V CDR1 and CDR2: MNHEY, SVGAGI. V lost 7 bases, J lost 5 bases, and 9 bases stayed unmatched. The CDR3 DNA follows: TGTGCCAGCAACCGCGGGGGGCTCAGGGAGACCCAGTACTTC. Translating gives CASNRGGLRETQYF.

The rearrangement joins TRBV6-5 to TRBJ2-5; 10 nucleotides align to TRBD1. V lost 5 bases and J lost 5; bases outside the gene matches: 8. The germline CDR1 and CDR2 sequences are MNHEY and SVGAGI. The CDR3 covers 15 residues. The CDR3 region has the DNA TGTGCCAGCAGTCGCGGGACAGGGGAAGGGGAGACCCAGTACTTC. Translation: CASSRGTGEGETQYF.

This clone was detected only once. The chain is built from TRBV5-5 and TRBJ2-5; 7 nucleotides match TRBD1. The germline gives CDR1 SGHKS, CDR2 YYEKEE (reference sequence). V lost 4 bases to trimming and J lost 0 bases; unmatched junction nucleotides: 3. The CDR3 has 14 amino acids. CDR3 DNA sequence: TGTGCCAGCAGCCGGGGACAGTACCAAGAGACCCAGTACTTC. Residues: CASSRGQYQETQYF.

The chain joins TRBV12-5 to TRBJ2-3; 9 bases line up with TRBD1. Germline-derived CDR1 and CDR2 are LGHNT and FRNRAP. Germline trimming cut 10 bases from V and 4 bases from J; bases unmatched to any gene: 9. The CDR3 consists of 14 residues. This chain's CDR3 is CATGRDRVPDTQYF. CDR3 nucleotide sequence: TGTGCTACCGGCCGGGACAGGGTTCCAGATACGCAGTATTTT.

The J gene is TRBJ1-2, the V gene TRBV19, with unresolved D. The ends were cut back, 3 bases at V and 8 bases at J, with 16 bases in the middle. The germline V gene encodes CDR1 LNHDA and CDR2 SQIVND (reference sequence). The CDR3 extends over 14 amino acids. CDR3 in DNA: TGTGCCAGTAGTATCCCCGTAATGGGCGAAGGCTACACCTTC. Translation: CASSIPVMGEGYTF.

This chain links TRBV19 with TRBJ2-2; 8 bases match TRBD1. Trimming at V came to 9 bases and at J to 0 bases, leaving 9 bases not matched to a gene. CDR3 length: 16 residues. The germline gives CDR1 LNHDA, CDR2 SQIVND (reference sequence). CDR3 bases: TGTGCCAGCGTTGGGACAGGCCTTCCGAACACCGGGGAGCTGTTTTTT. This sequence encodes CASVGTGLPNTGELFF.

The chain recombines TRBV11-2 with TRBJ2-4, with 10 bases lining up with TRBD2. The germline CDR1 and CDR2 sequences are SGHAT and FQNNGV. The CDR3 extends over 16 amino acids. With V trimmed by 4 bases and J by 6 bases, 9 bases remained unmatched. The chain's CDR3 is CASSSPALAGANIQYF. CDR3 in DNA: TGTGCCAGCAGCTCCCCCGCCCTAGCGGGGGCAAACATTCAGTACTTC.

The chain couples TRBV4-1 to TRBJ1-6; 7 bases agree with TRBD1. The ends lost 0 bases at V and 2 bases at J; junction bases unmatched: 4. Germline CDR1 and CDR2: MGHRA and YSYEKL. The CDR3 is 17 residues long. The CDR3 bases are TGCGCCAGCAGCCAAGATCCCGGGACAGCCTATAATTCACCCCTCCACTTT. It codes for CASSQDPGTAYNSPLHF.

This sequence joins TRBV6-6 and TRBJ1-3; TRBD1 might be the D (5 bases). V was shortened by 5 bases and J by 1 base, with 12 bases between the two germline ends. The CDR3 spans 15 residues. The V gene's germline CDR1 is MNHNY and CDR2 SVGAGI (reference sequence). CDR3 bases: TGTGCCAGCAGTCCCTCGGCAGGGTCTGGAAACACCATATATTTT. Encoded protein: CASSPSAGSGNTIYF.

This chain links TRBV29-1 with TRBJ2-1; D not certain. The germline gives CDR1 SQVTM, CDR2 ANQGSEA. V was trimmed by 1 base and J by 7 bases, leaving 5 bases between them. This CDR3 comprises 11 residues. The DNA for the CDR3 is TGCAGCGTTGAAGCCGGGAATGAGCAGTTCTTC. It specifies CSVEAGNEQFF.

The rearrangement uses TRBV5-1 and TRBJ2-1; D is unclear. The CDR3 runs to 12 residues. From germline, CDR1 is SGHRS and CDR2 YFSETQ. V was cut by 3 bases and J by 7 bases, with 8 bases left in between. The CDR3 loop is CASSYPTNEQFF. DNA for the CDR3: TGCGCCAGCAGCTACCCTACTAATGAGCAGTTCTTC.

As regards this clone: A read error may produce the germline difference seen at one junction end. The V and J genes are TRBV5-1 and TRBJ2-3; maybe TRBD1 (5 bases). The CDR3 covers 14 residues. Germline assignment: CDR1 SGHRS and CDR2 YFSETQ. CDR3: CASSQGQDTGTQYF. The CDR3 bases are TGCGCCAGCAGCCAGGGTCAGGACACAGGTACGCAGTATTTT.

V usage is TRBV10-3 and J usage is TRBJ1-2, with a weak D call TRBD1 (5 bases). Per the germline V gene, CDR1 is ENHRY and CDR2 is SYGVKD. The CDR3 is 13 amino acids. Trimming removed 5 bases from V and 2 bases from J, with 9 bases in between. The CDR3, as DNA: TGTGCCATCAGTCAGGACAACAACTATGGCTACACCTTC. Its translation is CAISQDNNYGYTF.

The chain recombines TRBV19 with TRBJ1-1; tentative D call: TRBD1 (5 bases). V dropped 7 bases and J dropped 4 bases, with 16 bases sitting between them. The CDR3 loop spans 14 amino acids. In germline, CDR1 is LNHDA, CDR2 SQIVND (reference sequence). Written as DNA, the CDR3 is TGTGCCAGTACCTTGTTTGGGCAGGGCACTGAAGCTTTCTTT. This codes for CASTLFGQGTEAFF.